This T cell receptor beta chain was captured in a study of breast tumors, draining lymph nodes, adjacent tissues (dated by TCRdb to the mid-2010s). Regarding the study in general: Breast cancer patients provided tumor, adjacent nontumor tissue and axillary lymph nodes, and the study compared the TCR beta repertoires across these three sources. The study was designed to assess the relationships and possible T-cell exchange between tumor, surrounding tissue and draining lymph node repertoires in human breast cancer. Beyond this particular receptor, the publication reports: In luminal-like breast cancer, tumor and nontumor tissue repertoires resembled each other significantly more than in basal-like breast cancer. The data were considered consistent with the idea that most tumor T cells come from the lymph node and then expand in tumor tissue. Tumor T-cell repertoires showed less diversity than lymph node repertoires and more diversity than nontumor tissue repertoires, and tumor T-cell repertoires showed preferential V and J gene usage. The conclusion that tumor T cells originate in lymph nodes was presented as consistent with a hypothesis rather than as directly demonstrated.

Sequencing used an Illumina HiSeq 2000. Multiplex PCR amplification was used to generate the TCR beta chain libraries. High-throughput sequencing was used to analyze the amplified TCR beta chain products. The public reads were reprocessed in TCRdb via fastp at Q25 and MiXCR, keeping in-frame beta chains. When rows share a CDR3 protein, they turn into one entry using the most common DNA and genes. The sample table records 130,000 or so distinct CDR3 sequences; 20% to 25% of these occur just once. The ten most abundant clones make up 2.6% of the sample. This clonotype was recorded many times. Its antigen remains unidentified. Per-base quality was not reported, and no clone a single base away is much larger than it. The axillary draining lymph nodes of breast cancer patients were the source of the lymph node samples. The sequenced sample consisted of axillary lymph node tissue. The receptor was isolated from a female donor with breast cancer. Some clones in this sample may be carry-over from other donors' samples.

Here the CDR3 is given as CASSLTATNEKLFF. DNA sequence: TGTGCCAGCAGTTTAACAGCAACTAATGAAAAACTGTTTTTT. The chain links TRBV12-3 or TRBV12-4 with TRBJ1-4, with the D segment identity uncertain. Trimming at the junction amounts to 2 bases on V and 0 bases on J, and the germline ends lie 4 bases apart. The CDR3 starts with the cysteine, ends with the phenylalanine, and has 14 residues. Only the CDR3 part of the read is kept: 42 bases, read in frame from the first base.